This TCR beta chain was observed in a study of identical twins. TCRdb redid the calling of the 5' RACE reads with MiXCR, one entry per CDR3 protein. The sample holds roughly 190,000 distinct CDR3 sequences, around a sixth seen once. V lost 4 bases, J lost 8 bases, and 11 bases stayed unmatched. Germline V gene lookup returns CDR1 SGHDT and CDR2 YYEEEE. The length of the CDR3 is 14 residues. The sample was also linked to a second study, of T cells expressing NK-cell markers.

This receptor was obtained from a woman under 30 in good health. Sequences were obtained from CD8+ T cells sorted from blood. The chain recombines TRBV5-6 with TRBJ1-2; the match to TRBD1 covers 7 bases. The CDR3 is CASSLRQGEDGYTF. Here the CDR3 DNA reads TGTGCCAGCAGCCTCCGACAGGGAGAAGACGGCTACACCTTC.